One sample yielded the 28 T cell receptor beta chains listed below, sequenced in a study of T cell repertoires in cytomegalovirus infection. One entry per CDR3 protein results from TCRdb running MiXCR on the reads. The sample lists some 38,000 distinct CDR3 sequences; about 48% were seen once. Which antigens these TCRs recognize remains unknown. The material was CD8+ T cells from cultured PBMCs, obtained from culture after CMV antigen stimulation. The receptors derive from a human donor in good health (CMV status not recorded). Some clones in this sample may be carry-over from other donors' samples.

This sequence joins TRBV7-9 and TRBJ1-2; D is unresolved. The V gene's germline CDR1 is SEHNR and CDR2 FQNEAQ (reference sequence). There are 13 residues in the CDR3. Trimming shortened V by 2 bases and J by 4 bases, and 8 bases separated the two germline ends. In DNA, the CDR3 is TGTGCCAGCAGCTTAAGGGCAACCTATGGCTACACCTTC. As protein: CASSLRATYGYTF.

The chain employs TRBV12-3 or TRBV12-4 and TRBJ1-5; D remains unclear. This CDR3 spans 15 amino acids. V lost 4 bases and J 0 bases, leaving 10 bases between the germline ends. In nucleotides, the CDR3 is TGTGCCAGCAGTTGGGAACACCCTAGCAATCAGCCCCAGCATTTT. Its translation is CASSWEHPSNQPQHF.

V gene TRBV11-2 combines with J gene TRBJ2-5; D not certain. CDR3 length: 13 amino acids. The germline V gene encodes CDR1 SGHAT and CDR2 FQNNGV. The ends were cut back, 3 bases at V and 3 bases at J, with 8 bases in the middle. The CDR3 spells CASSFWREETQYF. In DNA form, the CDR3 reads TGTGCCAGCAGCTTTTGGAGAGAAGAGACCCAGTACTTC.

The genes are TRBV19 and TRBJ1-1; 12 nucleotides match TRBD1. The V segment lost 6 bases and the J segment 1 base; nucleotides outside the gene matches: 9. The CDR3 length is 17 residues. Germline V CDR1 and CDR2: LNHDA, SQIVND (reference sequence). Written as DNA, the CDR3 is TGTGCCAGTAGCACCCCGGGACAGGGGGCGGAGAACACTGAAGCTTTCTTT. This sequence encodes CASSTPGQGAENTEAFF. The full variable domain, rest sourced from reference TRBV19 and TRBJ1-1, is DGGITQSPKYLFRKEGQNVTLSCEQNLNHDAMYWYRQDPGQGLRLIYYSQIVNDFQKGDIAEGYSVSREKKESFPLTVTSAQKNPTAFYLCASSTPGQGAENTEAFFGQGTRLTVV.

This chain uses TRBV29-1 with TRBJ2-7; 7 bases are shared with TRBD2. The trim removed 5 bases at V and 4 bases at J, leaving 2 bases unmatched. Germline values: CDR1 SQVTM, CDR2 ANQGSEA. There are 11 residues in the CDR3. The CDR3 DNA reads TGCAGCGTTCTAGCGGATTACGAGCAGTACTTC. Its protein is CSVLADYEQYF.

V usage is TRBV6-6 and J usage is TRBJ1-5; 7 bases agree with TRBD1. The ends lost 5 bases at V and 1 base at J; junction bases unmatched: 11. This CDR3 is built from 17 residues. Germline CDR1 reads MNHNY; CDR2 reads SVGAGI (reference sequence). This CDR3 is CASSKGQGVNSNQPQHF. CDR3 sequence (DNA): TGTGCCAGCAGTAAGGGGCAGGGGGTAAACAGCAATCAGCCCCAGCATTTT.

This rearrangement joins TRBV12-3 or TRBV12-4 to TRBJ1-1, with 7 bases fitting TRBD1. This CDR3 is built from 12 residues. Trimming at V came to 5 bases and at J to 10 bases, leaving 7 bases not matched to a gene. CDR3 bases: TGTGCCAGCAGTCCTATCAGGGGGTTAGCTTTCTTT. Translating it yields CASSPIRGLAFF.

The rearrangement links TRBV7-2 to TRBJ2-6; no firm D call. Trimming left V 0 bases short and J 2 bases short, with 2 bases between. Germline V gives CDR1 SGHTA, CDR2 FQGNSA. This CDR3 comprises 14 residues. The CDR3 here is CASSLAPGANVLTF. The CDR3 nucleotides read TGTGCCAGCAGCTTAGCCCCTGGGGCCAACGTCCTGACTTTC.

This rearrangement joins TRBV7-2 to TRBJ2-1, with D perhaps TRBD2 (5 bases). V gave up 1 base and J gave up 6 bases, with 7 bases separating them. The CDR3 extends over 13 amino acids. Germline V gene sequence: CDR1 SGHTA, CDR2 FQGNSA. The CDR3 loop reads CASSLGLPNEQFF. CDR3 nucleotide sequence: TGTGCCAGCAGCTTAGGACTACCCAATGAGCAGTTCTTC.

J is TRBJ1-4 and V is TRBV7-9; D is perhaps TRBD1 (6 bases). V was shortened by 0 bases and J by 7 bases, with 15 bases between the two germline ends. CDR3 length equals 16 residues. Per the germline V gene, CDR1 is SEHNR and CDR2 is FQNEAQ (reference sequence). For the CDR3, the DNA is TGTGCCAGCAGCTTAGCGAGGGACACCTCCGGTGAAAAACTGTTTTTT. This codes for CASSLARDTSGEKLFF.

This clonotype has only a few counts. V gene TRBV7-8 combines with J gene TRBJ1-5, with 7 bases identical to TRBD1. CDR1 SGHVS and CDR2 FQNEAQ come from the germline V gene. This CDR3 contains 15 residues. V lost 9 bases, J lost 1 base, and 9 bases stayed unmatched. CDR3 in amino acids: CASQGRGPSNQPQHF. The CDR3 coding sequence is TGTGCCAGTCAAGGAAGGGGGCCCAGCAATCAGCCCCAGCATTTT.

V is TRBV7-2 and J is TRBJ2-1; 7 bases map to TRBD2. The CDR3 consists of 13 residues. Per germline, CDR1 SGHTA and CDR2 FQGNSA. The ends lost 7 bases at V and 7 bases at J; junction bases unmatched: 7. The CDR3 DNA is TGTGCCAGCACCACTGGACTAGGGAATGAGCAGTTCTTC. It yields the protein CASTTGLGNEQFF.

The CDR3: CATSDPPRSGANVLTF. CDR3 DNA: TGTGCCACCAGTGATCCCCCCCGGTCTGGGGCCAACGTCCTGACTTTC. The chain has TRBV24-1 and TRBJ2-6, with D hard to call. The CDR3 covers 16 residues. The V gene lost 3 bases and the J gene lost 1 base, with 9 bases spanning the gap. Germline V gene lookup returns CDR1 KGHDR and CDR2 SFDVKD.

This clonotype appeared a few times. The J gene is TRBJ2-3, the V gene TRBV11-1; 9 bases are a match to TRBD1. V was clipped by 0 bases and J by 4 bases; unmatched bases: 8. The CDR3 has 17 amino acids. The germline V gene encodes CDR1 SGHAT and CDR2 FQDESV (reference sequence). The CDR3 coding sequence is TGTGCCAGCAGCTTAGCGCGGGACAGGGTGACCCCAGATACGCAGTATTTT. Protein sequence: CASSLARDRVTPDTQYF.

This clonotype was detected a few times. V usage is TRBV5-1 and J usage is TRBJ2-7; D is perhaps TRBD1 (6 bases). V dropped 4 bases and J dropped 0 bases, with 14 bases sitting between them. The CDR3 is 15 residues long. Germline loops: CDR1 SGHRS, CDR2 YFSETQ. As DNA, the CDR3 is TGCGCCAGCAGCCTCCCCACAGGGTCCTCCTACGAGCAGTACTTC. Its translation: CASSLPTGSSYEQYF.

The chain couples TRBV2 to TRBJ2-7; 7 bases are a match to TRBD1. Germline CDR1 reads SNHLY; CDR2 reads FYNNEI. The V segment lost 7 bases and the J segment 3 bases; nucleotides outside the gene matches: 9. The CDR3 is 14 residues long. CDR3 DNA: TGTGCCAGCATCTCCGGGACAGATCTCTACGAGCAGTACTTC. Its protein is CASISGTDLYEQYF.

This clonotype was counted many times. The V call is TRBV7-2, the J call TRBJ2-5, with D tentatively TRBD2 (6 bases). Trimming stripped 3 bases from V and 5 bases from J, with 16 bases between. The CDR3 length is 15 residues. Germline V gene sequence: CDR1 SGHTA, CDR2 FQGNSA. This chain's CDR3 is CASSLMGGDGETQYF. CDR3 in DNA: TGTGCCAGCAGCTTGATGGGGGGAGACGGTGAGACCCAGTACTTC. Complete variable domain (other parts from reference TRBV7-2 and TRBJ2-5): GAGVSQSPSNKVTEKGKDVELRCDPISGHTALYWYRQSLGQGLEFLIYFQGNSAPDKSGLPSDRFSAERTGGSVSTLTIQRTQQEDSAVYLCASSLMGGDGETQYFGPGTRLLVL.

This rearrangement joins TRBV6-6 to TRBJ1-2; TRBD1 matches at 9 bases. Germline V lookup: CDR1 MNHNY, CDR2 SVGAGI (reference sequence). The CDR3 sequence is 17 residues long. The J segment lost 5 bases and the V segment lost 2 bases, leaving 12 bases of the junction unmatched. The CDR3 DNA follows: TGTGCCAGCAGTTACGAGATACAGGGGGCGCTGAATTATGGCTACACCTTC. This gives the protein CASSYEIQGALNYGYTF.

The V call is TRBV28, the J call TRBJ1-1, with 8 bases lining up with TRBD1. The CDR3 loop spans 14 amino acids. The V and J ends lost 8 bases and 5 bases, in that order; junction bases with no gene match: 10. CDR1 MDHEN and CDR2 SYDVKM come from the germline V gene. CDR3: CASDRNRGDTEAFF. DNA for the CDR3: TGTGCCAGCGACAGGAACAGGGGGGATACTGAAGCTTTCTTT.

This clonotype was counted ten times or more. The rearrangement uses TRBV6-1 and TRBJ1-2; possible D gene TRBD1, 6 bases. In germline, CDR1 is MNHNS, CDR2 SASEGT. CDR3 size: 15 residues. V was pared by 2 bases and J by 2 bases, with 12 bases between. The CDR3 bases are TGTGCCAGCAGTGAATCGGGGCAGGGGAACTATGGCTACACCTTC. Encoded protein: CASSESGQGNYGYTF.

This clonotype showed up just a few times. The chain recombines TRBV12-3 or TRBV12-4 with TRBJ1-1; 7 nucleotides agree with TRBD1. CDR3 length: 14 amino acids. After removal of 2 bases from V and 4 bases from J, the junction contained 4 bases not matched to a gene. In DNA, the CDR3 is TGTGCCAGCAGTTTAAGGCAGGGGGGCACTGAAGCTTTCTTT. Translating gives CASSLRQGGTEAFF.

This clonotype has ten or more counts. The DNA for the CDR3 is TGTGCCAGCAGTCCCCTGGCGGGGAGCACAGATACGCAGTATTTT. It codes for CASSPLAGSTDTQYF. The genes are TRBV7-8 and TRBJ2-3, with D possibly matching TRBD2 (6 bases). The germline V gene has CDR1 SGHVS and CDR2 FQNEAQ. Trimming left V 6 bases short and J 0 bases short, with 13 bases between. The CDR3 is 15 amino acids.

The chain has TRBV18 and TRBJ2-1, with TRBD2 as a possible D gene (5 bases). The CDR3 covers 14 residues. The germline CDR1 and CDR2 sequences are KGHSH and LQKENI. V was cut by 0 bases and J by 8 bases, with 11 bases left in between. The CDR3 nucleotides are TGTGCCAGCTCACCACCTGCGGTGCGGGATGAGCAGTTCTTC. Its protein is CASSPPAVRDEQFF. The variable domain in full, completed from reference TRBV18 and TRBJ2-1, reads NAGVMQNPRHLVRRRGQEARLRCSPMKGHSHVYWYRQLPEEGLKFMVYLQKENIIDESGMPKERFSAEFPKEGPSILRIQQVVRGDSAAYFCASSPPAVRDEQFFGPGTRLTVL.

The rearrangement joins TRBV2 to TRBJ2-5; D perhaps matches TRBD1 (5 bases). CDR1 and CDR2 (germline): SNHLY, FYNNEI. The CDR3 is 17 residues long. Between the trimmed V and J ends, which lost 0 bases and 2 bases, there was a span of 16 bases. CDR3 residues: CASSEALPLRQQETQYF. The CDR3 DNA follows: TGTGCCAGCAGTGAAGCGCTGCCTTTACGACAGCAAGAGACCCAGTACTTC.

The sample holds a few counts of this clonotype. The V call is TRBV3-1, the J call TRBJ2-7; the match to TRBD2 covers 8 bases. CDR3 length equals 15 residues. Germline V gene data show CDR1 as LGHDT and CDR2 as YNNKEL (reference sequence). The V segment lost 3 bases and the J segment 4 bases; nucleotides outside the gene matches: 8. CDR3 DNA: TGTGCCAGCAGCCAGGTCGGGAGGGCCGTTTACGAGCAGTACTTC. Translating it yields CASSQVGRAVYEQYF.

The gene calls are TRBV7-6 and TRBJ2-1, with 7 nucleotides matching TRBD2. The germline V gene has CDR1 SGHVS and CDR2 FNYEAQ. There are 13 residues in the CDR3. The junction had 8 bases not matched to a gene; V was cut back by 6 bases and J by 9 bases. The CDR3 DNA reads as TGTGCCAGCAGGGGGAGGGCCCCGGGTGAGCAGTTCTTC. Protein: CASRGRAPGEQFF.

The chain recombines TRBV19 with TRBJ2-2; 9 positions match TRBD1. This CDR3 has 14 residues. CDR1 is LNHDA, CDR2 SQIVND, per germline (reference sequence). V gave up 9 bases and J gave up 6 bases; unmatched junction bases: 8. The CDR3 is CASRGTGIAGELFF. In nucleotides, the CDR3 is TGTGCCAGCAGGGGGACAGGGATCGCCGGGGAGCTGTTTTTT.

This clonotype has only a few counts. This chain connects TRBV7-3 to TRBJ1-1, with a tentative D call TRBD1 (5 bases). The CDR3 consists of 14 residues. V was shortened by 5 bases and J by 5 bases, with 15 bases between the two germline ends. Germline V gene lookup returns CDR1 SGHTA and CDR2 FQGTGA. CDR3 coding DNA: TGTGCCAGCAGCCCAGACGGATCAGGGACTGAAGCTTTCTTT. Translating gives CASSPDGSGTEAFF.